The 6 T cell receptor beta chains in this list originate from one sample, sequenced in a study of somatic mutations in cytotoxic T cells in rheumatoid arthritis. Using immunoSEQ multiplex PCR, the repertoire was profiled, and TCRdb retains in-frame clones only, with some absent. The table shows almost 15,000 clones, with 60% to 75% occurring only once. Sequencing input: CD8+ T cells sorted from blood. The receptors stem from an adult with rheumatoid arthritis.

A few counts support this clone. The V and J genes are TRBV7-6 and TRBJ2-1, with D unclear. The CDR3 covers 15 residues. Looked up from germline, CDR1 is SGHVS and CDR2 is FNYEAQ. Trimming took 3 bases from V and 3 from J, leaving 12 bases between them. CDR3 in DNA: TGTGCCAGCAGCTTTACAGTTCGGCTCTACAATGAGCAGTTCTTC. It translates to CASSFTVRLYNEQFF.

The CDR3 here is CASSSQGTSFTGELFF. The CDR3 bases are TGTGCCAGCAGCTCGCAAGGGACGAGTTTTACCGGGGAGCTGTTTTTT. The J gene is TRBJ2-2, the V gene TRBV9; TRBD1 or TRBD2 may be the D gene (5 bases each). This CDR3 is 16 amino acids long. With 4 bases removed from V and 5 bases from J, the gap between germline ends came to 18 bases. CDR1 is SGDLS, CDR2 YYNGEE, per germline.

In DNA, the CDR3 is TGTGCCATCAGTGAGTCTTGGACAGGGGGTGCCTCTGGAAACACCATATATTTT. This gives the protein CAISESWTGGASGNTIYF. The chain links TRBV10-3 to TRBJ1-3; 10 bases align to TRBD1. Germline CDR1 reads ENHRY; CDR2 reads SYGVKD. This CDR3 is built from 18 residues. The V gene end was trimmed by 0 bases and the J gene end by 0 bases; junction bases not matched to a gene: 5.

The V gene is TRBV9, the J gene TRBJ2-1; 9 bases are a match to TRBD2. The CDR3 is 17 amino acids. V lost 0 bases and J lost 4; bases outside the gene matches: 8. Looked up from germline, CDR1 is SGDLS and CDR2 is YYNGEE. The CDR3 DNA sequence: TGTGCCAGCAGCGTAGAGGGAGCGGGGGGATCATACAATGAGCAGTTCTTC. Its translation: CASSVEGAGGSYNEQFF.

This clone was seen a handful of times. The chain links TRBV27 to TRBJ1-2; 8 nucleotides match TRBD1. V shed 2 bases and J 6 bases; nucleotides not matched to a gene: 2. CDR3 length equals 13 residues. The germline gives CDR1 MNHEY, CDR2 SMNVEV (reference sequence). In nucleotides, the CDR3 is TGTGCCAGCAGTTTACAGGGGGCTCATGGCTACACCTTC. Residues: CASSLQGAHGYTF.

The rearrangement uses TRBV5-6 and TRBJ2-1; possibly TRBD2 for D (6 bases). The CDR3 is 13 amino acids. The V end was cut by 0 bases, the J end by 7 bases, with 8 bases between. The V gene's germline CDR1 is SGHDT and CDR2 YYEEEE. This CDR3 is CASSLVLANEQFF. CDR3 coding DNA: TGTGCCAGCAGCTTGGTACTAGCAAATGAGCAGTTCTTC.